This T cell receptor (beta chain) was found in a study of cytomegalovirus exposure and HLA in healthy donors. Study-wide findings and caveats: The number of N-insertions in an Asian-associated ancestry cluster was reportedly below the 666-donor mean in a later analysis. Available immune exposure information covered CMV serostatus only. Reported results showed that the classifier diagnosed cytomegalovirus status with high specificity and sensitivity. In vitro experiments confirmed that three CMV-associated chains were specific for CMV antigens.

Of note for this clone: Its antigen is as yet unknown.

In the PCR, 60 Vbeta and 13 Jbeta primers were used. This table comes from immunoSEQ multiplex PCR, and its TCRdb copy is limited to in-frame clones, with some not included. The sample records around 91,000 clones, approximately 78% being singletons. The germline gives CDR1 MNHNS, CDR2 SASEGT. This CDR3 contains 14 residues. V was clipped by 4 bases and J by 7 bases, with 11 bases between them. The genes are TRBV6-1 and TRBJ1-6, with D unresolved. Source material: PBMCs. The receptor's source is a male donor in good health and CMV-seropositive. CDR3 loop: CASSGVGLNSPLHF. DNA for the CDR3: TGTGCCAGCAGTGGGGTCGGGTTGAATTCACCCCTCCACTTT.